The 21 T cell receptor beta chains below all came from one sample that was sequenced in a study of blood T cell repertoires in COVID-19. Sequenced by immunoSEQ multiplex PCR; TCRdb stores in-frame clones only, minus some. The table has over 110,000 clones, roughly 82% seen once. Source material: peripheral blood. These receptors were obtained from an elderly man with acute or convalescent COVID-19.

J is TRBJ2-5 and V is TRBV9; possibly TRBD1 for D (6 bases). The CDR3 covers 15 residues. V was cut by 3 bases and J by 5 bases, with 17 bases left in between. Looked up from germline, CDR1 is SGDLS and CDR2 is YYNGEE. Here the CDR3 reads CASSGLSGTSETQYF. The CDR3 coding sequence is TGTGCCAGCAGCGGATTATCCGGGACATCCGAGACCCAGTACTTC. Full variable domain (remainder filled in from reference TRBV9 and TRBJ2-5): DSGVTQTPKHLITATGQRVTLRCSPRSGDLSVYWYQQSLDQGLQFLIQYYNGEERAKGNILERFSAQQFPDLHSELNLSSLELGDSALYFCASSGLSGTSETQYFGPGTRLLVL.

About this clone itself: At one of its ends the junction is not consistent with the germline gene, which may arise from a read error. For the CDR3, the DNA is TGTGCCAGCAGTACGGGACAGTGGCGTTCAGCCCTCCACTTT. Protein product: CASSTGQWRSALHF. This chain links TRBV28 with TRBJ1-6; TRBD1 matches at 7 bases. This CDR3 comprises 14 residues. Germline loops: CDR1 MDHEN, CDR2 SYDVKM.

The chain recombines TRBV7-9 with TRBJ1-3; tentative D call: TRBD1 (5 bases). The V end was cut by 6 bases, the J end by 0 bases, with 12 bases between. This CDR3 spans 15 amino acids. Looked up from germline, CDR1 is SEHNR and CDR2 is FQNEAQ (reference sequence). CDR3 residues: CASRTVGFSGNTIYF. The CDR3 nucleotides are TGTGCCAGCAGGACAGTGGGGTTCTCTGGAAACACCATATATTTT.

The rearrangement joins TRBV7-2 to TRBJ1-2, with D perhaps TRBD1 (5 bases). The germline V and J ends were trimmed by 5 bases and 6 bases, with 16 bases remaining between them. The CDR3 is 14 residues long. The germline CDR1 and CDR2 sequences are SGHTA and FQGNSA. The CDR3 spells CASSPTKGRNGYTF. CDR3 DNA sequence: TGTGCCAGCAGCCCGACGAAGGGGAGGAATGGCTACACCTTC.

V is TRBV6-6 and J is TRBJ2-1, with 8 bases matching TRBD1. CDR3 size: 12 residues. Germline V lookup: CDR1 MNHNY, CDR2 SVGAGI (reference sequence). V trimming: 5 bases; J trimming: 7 bases; junction bases outside the gene matches: 1. The DNA for the CDR3 is TGTGCCAGCAGTAACAGGGGGAATGAGCAGTTCTTC. It codes for CASSNRGNEQFF.

This clone showed up just once. V is TRBV7-8 and J is TRBJ1-2; 9 nucleotides line up with TRBD1. Germline V gene data show CDR1 as SGHVS and CDR2 as FQNEAQ. The CDR3 contains 16 residues. V trimming: 2 bases; J trimming: 2 bases; junction bases outside the gene matches: 6. The CDR3 sequence: CASSLRDRASNYGYTF. In nucleotides, the CDR3 is TGTGCCAGCAGCTTACGGGACAGGGCGTCCAACTATGGCTACACCTTC.

V gene TRBV30 combines with J gene TRBJ2-2; a weak D match, TRBD2 (6 bases). The V gene lost 4 bases and the J gene lost 0 bases, with 9 bases spanning the gap. CDR3 length: 14 residues. Germline-derived CDR1 and CDR2 are GTSNPN and SVGIG (reference sequence). For the CDR3, the DNA is TGTGCCTGGACGCGGGGATCGAACACCGGGGAGCTGTTTTTT. This translates into CAWTRGSNTGELFF.

The chain is built from TRBV7-8 and TRBJ1-5, with TRBD1 matching 10 bases. The trim removed 0 bases at V and 0 bases at J, leaving 2 bases unmatched. CDR3 length: 17 amino acids. Germline lookup yields CDR1 SGHVS and CDR2 FQNEAQ. DNA for the CDR3: TGTGCCAGCAGCTTAGCGGGACAGGGGCCTAGCAATCAGCCCCAGCATTTT. Translated: CASSLAGQGPSNQPQHF. Supplemented by reference TRBV7-8 and TRBJ1-5, the full variable domain reads GAGVSQSPRYKVAKRGQDVALRCDPISGHVSLFWYQQALGQGPEFLTYFQNEAQLDKSGLPSDRFFAERPEGSVSTLKIQRTQQEDSAVYLCASSLAGQGPSNQPQHFGDGTRLSIL.

V gene TRBV7-9 combines with J gene TRBJ1-1; TRBD1 is a possible D gene (5 bases). The CDR3 loop spans 12 amino acids. V gave up 11 bases and J gave up 3 bases, with 13 bases separating them. Per germline, CDR1 SEHNR and CDR2 FQNEAQ (reference sequence). The CDR3: CASGEQDTEAFF. DNA of the CDR3: TGTGCCTCGGGGGAGCAGGACACTGAAGCTTTCTTT.

V is TRBV6-2 or TRBV6-3 and J is TRBJ2-5; TRBD2 might be the D (6 bases). The CDR3 contains 17 residues. Germline CDR1 reads MNHEY; CDR2 reads SVGEGT. The V gene lost 0 bases and the J gene lost 5 bases, with 19 bases spanning the gap. CDR3 nucleotides: TGTGCCAGCAGTTACTCCCCGAGATACCCGGGGGAGGAGACCCAGTACTTC. Its translation: CASSYSPRYPGEETQYF.

The chain employs TRBV5-6 and TRBJ1-2, with D possibly being TRBD1 (5 bases). There are 12 residues in the CDR3. V lost 2 bases and J 6 bases, leaving 8 bases between the germline ends. In germline, CDR1 is SGHDT, CDR2 YYEEEE. DNA for the CDR3: TGTGCCAGCAGCTTCGGGGGTAATGGCTACACCTTC. This gives the protein CASSFGGNGYTF.

CDR3 protein: CASSQDPSGGSSYTF. In nucleotides, the CDR3 is TGTGCCAGCAGCCAAGATCCCAGTGGGGGGTCGAGCTACACCTTC. The chain employs TRBV3-1 (or the pseudogene TRBV3-2) and TRBJ1-2; perhaps TRBD1 as D (5 bases). This CDR3 is 15 amino acids long. Germline values: CDR1 LGHDT, CDR2 YNNKEL (reference sequence). V lost 0 bases, J lost 9 bases, and 17 bases lay in between.

This clone was observed a handful of times. V and J are TRBV5-4 and TRBJ2-7, with D tentatively TRBD1 (7 bases). Trimming left V 1 base short and J 2 bases short, with 22 bases between. CDR1 and CDR2 from the germline V gene are SGHNT and YYREEE (reference sequence). The length of the CDR3 is 18 residues. CDR3 coding DNA: TGTGCCAGCAGCTTGAGGAACAGGGGAGGTCCCTCTGCCTACGAGCAGTACTTC. Encoded protein: CASSLRNRGGPSAYEQYF.

J is TRBJ1-4 and V is TRBV5-6; D not certain. Germline V lookup: CDR1 SGHDT, CDR2 YYEEEE. V dropped 3 bases and J dropped 7 bases, with 13 bases sitting between them. The CDR3 covers 14 residues. In DNA form, the CDR3 reads TGTGCCAGCAGCTCAACAGCTTTTCGTGAAAAACTGTTTTTT. It is translated as CASSSTAFREKLFF.

This clone was observed once. This chain uses TRBV3-1 (or the pseudogene TRBV3-2) with TRBJ1-5, with a weak D call TRBD1 (5 bases). This CDR3 spans 16 amino acids. CDR1 and CDR2 (germline): LGHDT, YNNKEL (reference sequence). Trimming removed 0 bases from V and 1 base from J, with 10 bases in between. CDR3 sequence: CASSQDGGGSNQPQHF. DNA of the CDR3: TGTGCCAGCAGCCAAGATGGCGGGGGAAGCAATCAGCCCCAGCATTTT.

This clone was detected only a few times. This chain uses TRBV7-3 with TRBJ2-3; TRBD2 aligns across 11 bases. The J segment lost 4 bases and the V segment lost 3 bases, leaving 0 bases of the junction unmatched. Germline CDR1 is SGHTA and CDR2 is FQGTGA. This CDR3 region has 14 residues. The CDR3: CASSLGLAADTQYF. DNA for the CDR3: TGTGCCAGCAGCTTGGGACTAGCGGCAGATACGCAGTATTTT.

The V and J genes are TRBV28 and TRBJ2-3; 10 bases fit TRBD2. J was trimmed by 3 bases and V by 0 bases; bases with no gene match: 3. CDR3 length: 16 amino acids. Germline V lookup: CDR1 MDHEN, CDR2 SYDVKM. CDR3 sequence reads: CASSLWLAGETDTQYF. CDR3 coding DNA: TGTGCCAGCAGTTTATGGCTAGCGGGGGAAACAGATACGCAGTATTTT.

The V gene is TRBV18, the J gene TRBJ1-5, with a possible D match to TRBD1 (6 bases). Per germline, CDR1 KGHSH and CDR2 LQKENI. Trimming took off 3 bases at V and 5 bases at J, with 8 bases between the two ends. This CDR3 is built from 13 residues. CDR3 amino acids: CASSPWTDQPQHF. The CDR3 bases are TGTGCCAGCTCACCCTGGACAGATCAGCCCCAGCATTTT.

The chain combines TRBV4-1 with TRBJ1-2; D might be TRBD1 (6 bases). The CDR3 loop spans 15 amino acids. V dropped 1 base and J dropped 6 bases, with 15 bases sitting between them. The V gene's germline CDR1 is MGHRA and CDR2 YSYEKL. CDR3 amino acids: CASSQGNRVSDGYTF. CDR3 coding DNA: TGCGCCAGCAGCCAAGGTAACAGGGTTTCGGATGGCTACACCTTC.

The chain has TRBV10-3 and TRBJ1-1, with a possible D match to TRBD1 (6 bases). Germline loops: CDR1 ENHRY, CDR2 SYGVKD. The CDR3 is made up of 14 amino acids. Trimming took off 7 bases at V and 2 bases at J, with 14 bases between the two ends. CDR3: CAITRAGQNTEAFF. DNA of the CDR3: TGTGCCATCACCCGAGCGGGACAAAACACTGAAGCTTTCTTT.

The V and J genes are TRBV18 and TRBJ2-3; TRBD1 matches at 11 bases. This CDR3 contains 18 residues. Germline loops: CDR1 KGHSH, CDR2 LQKENI. V gave up 1 base and J gave up 4 bases; unmatched junction bases: 10. The CDR3 nucleotides are TGTGCCAGCTCACCACTCGGTCCCGGGACAGGGGGACCAGATACGCAGTATTTT. Residues: CASSPLGPGTGGPDTQYF.